These 30 T cell receptor beta chains were all obtained from the same sample, sequenced in a study of blood T cell repertoires in COVID-19. Assay: immunoSEQ multiplex PCR; the TCRdb copy retains only in-frame clones and omits some. The table shows 350,000 or so clones, with around four fifths occurring only once. The sample was peripheral blood. These TCRs come from a man under 40 with active or convalescent COVID-19.

The V gene is TRBV3-1 (or the pseudogene TRBV3-2), the J gene TRBJ1-2; 9 bases match TRBD1. CDR1 is LGHDT and CDR2 is YNNKEL in the germline V gene (reference sequence). This CDR3 is 15 amino acids long. Trimming cost V 3 bases and J 7 bases; bases outside gene matches: 9. The DNA for the CDR3 is TGTGCCAGCAGCCAGTACCCGGGACAGGGTTTTGGCTACACCTTC. Amino acids: CASSQYPGQGFGYTF.

In DNA form, the CDR3 reads TGTGCCTGGAGTGTACGGACAGGGGGCACCTCACCCCTCCACTTT. Residues: CAWSVRTGGTSPLHF. The genes are TRBV30 and TRBJ1-6, with 11 nucleotides matching TRBD1. The V and J ends lost 0 bases and 10 bases, in that order; junction bases with no gene match: 5. This CDR3 contains 15 residues. Germline loops: CDR1 GTSNPN, CDR2 SVGIG (reference sequence).

The chain joins TRBV30 to TRBJ2-7; 9 positions match TRBD1. Germline V gene lookup returns CDR1 GTSNPN and CDR2 SVGIG (reference sequence). V lost 3 bases and J lost 7; bases outside the gene matches: 7. The CDR3 runs to 13 residues. The CDR3 sequence: CAWSPGQGREQYF. Written as DNA, the CDR3 is TGTGCCTGGAGCCCTGGACAGGGGAGGGAGCAGTACTTC.

The rearrangement joins TRBV7-2 to TRBJ2-2; TRBD2 is a possible D gene (5 bases). This CDR3 contains 15 residues. Germline CDR1 is SGHTA and CDR2 is FQGNSA. The V and J ends lost 8 bases and 8 bases respectively, with 21 bases between them. CDR3 coding DNA: TGTGCCAGCGGACTCGTCGCGGGCGGACGGGGGGAGCTGTTTTTT. Its translation is CASGLVAGGRGELFF.

This chain connects TRBV5-1 to TRBJ2-7, with 9 bases fitting TRBD2. V was clipped by 6 bases and J by 4 bases; unmatched bases: 8. CDR1 is SGHRS and CDR2 is YFSETQ in the germline V gene. The CDR3 loop spans 14 amino acids. This chain's CDR3 is CASKPGLAVYEQYF. In nucleotides, the CDR3 is TGCGCCAGCAAGCCGGGACTAGCTGTATACGAGCAGTACTTC.

The J gene is TRBJ1-3, the V gene TRBV29-1; no firm D call. The CDR3 is 12 residues long. Germline V gene lookup returns CDR1 SQVTM and CDR2 ANQGSEA. V was trimmed by 5 bases and J by 2 bases, leaving 7 bases between them. This CDR3 is CSVTSPGNTIYF. Here the CDR3 DNA reads TGCAGCGTTACTTCTCCTGGAAACACCATATATTTT.

This chain joins TRBV7-3 and TRBJ1-5; D is perhaps TRBD1 (5 bases). With 5 bases removed from V and 7 bases from J, the gap between germline ends came to 21 bases. This CDR3 is 16 amino acids long. Germline values: CDR1 SGHTA, CDR2 FQGTGA. CDR3 amino acids: CASSPSGGAEGQPQHF. CDR3 nucleotides: TGTGCCAGCAGCCCATCCGGAGGGGCGGAAGGGCAGCCCCAGCATTTT.

The V call is TRBV2, the J call TRBJ2-5; perhaps TRBD2 as D (6 bases). The CDR3 is 14 amino acids. Germline lookup yields CDR1 SNHLY and CDR2 FYNNEI. The V end was cut by 7 bases, the J end by 4 bases, with 16 bases between. The CDR3 sequence is CASTRETRGETQYF. CDR3 DNA: TGTGCCAGCACCCGGGAGACACGAGGAGAGACCCAGTACTTC.

In this sample, this clone turned up a few times. This chain links TRBV3-1 (or the pseudogene TRBV3-2) with TRBJ1-5, with D uncertain. Looked up from germline, CDR1 is LGHDT and CDR2 is YNNKEL (reference sequence). The CDR3 spans 16 residues. Trimming removed 0 bases at V and 0 bases at J, with 9 bases between. The CDR3 loop is CASSQDPTGSNQPQHF. In DNA, the CDR3 is TGTGCCAGCAGCCAAGATCCGACGGGTAGCAATCAGCCCCAGCATTTT.

The rearrangement links TRBV5-1 to TRBJ2-7, with D possibly matching TRBD2 (5 bases). V was pared by 1 base and J by 2 bases, with 16 bases between. This CDR3 has 16 residues. CDR1 and CDR2 from the germline V gene are SGHRS and YFSETQ. The CDR3 region is CASSLLGGSRAYEQYF. The CDR3, as DNA: TGCGCCAGCAGCTTGTTGGGCGGGTCTCGAGCCTACGAGCAGTACTTC.

This clone was seen only a few times. V is TRBV6-2 or TRBV6-3 and J is TRBJ1-1; 7 positions match TRBD1. The junction had 6 bases not matched to a gene; V was cut back by 4 bases and J by 1 base. The CDR3 length is 15 residues. Germline V CDR1 and CDR2: MNHEY, SVGEGT. DNA for the CDR3: TGTGCCAGCAGTTGGGAAGGACAGGAGAACACTGAAGCTTTCTTT. Translation: CASSWEGQENTEAFF.

The chain recombines TRBV30 with TRBJ2-2, with 9 bases lining up with TRBD1. V lost 4 bases and J lost 5; bases outside the gene matches: 2. This CDR3 is 13 amino acids long. Germline-derived CDR1 and CDR2 are GTSNPN and SVGIG (reference sequence). CDR3 in DNA: TGTGCCTGGACCGGGACAGGGACCGGGGAGCTGTTTTTT. Residues: CAWTGTGTGELFF.

This chain connects TRBV12-3 or TRBV12-4 to TRBJ2-2, with a weak D call TRBD2 (6 bases). CDR3 length equals 13 residues. The CDR3 protein is CVTGGGNTGELFF. Written as DNA, the CDR3 is TGTGTCACCGGGGGAGGGAACACCGGGGAGCTGTTTTTT.

This chain connects TRBV2 to TRBJ2-1; TRBD1 aligns across 8 bases. The CDR3 is 15 amino acids. Germline CDR1 reads SNHLY; CDR2 reads FYNNEI. V shed 6 bases, J shed 0 bases, and the junction held 4 bases outside the gene matches. The CDR3 DNA is TGTGCCAGCAGCGCTGACAGGGGCTCCTACAATGAGCAGTTCTTC. This translates into CASSADRGSYNEQFF.

The chain recombines TRBV9 with TRBJ1-5, with D possibly being TRBD1 (6 bases). V lost 4 bases and J 3 bases, leaving 11 bases between the germline ends. CDR1 is SGDLS and CDR2 is YYNGEE in the germline V gene. The CDR3 loop spans 14 amino acids. DNA of the CDR3: TGTGCCAGCAGCCCCCGGGACACCAATCAGCCCCAGCATTTT. Translated, it gives CASSPRDTNQPQHF.

This sequence joins TRBV27 and TRBJ1-2; a weak D match, TRBD1 (5 bases). The CDR3 runs to 13 residues. V shed 2 bases and J shed 5 bases, with 9 bases lying between them. CDR1 and CDR2 from the germline V gene are MNHEY and SMNVEV (reference sequence). The CDR3 DNA sequence: TGTGCCAGCAGTTTAGCGGGACCTTATGGCTACACCTTC. It translates to CASSLAGPYGYTF.

The chain combines TRBV19 with TRBJ2-3; possible D gene TRBD1, 5 bases. V gave up 5 bases and J gave up 4 bases, with 13 bases separating them. CDR1 is LNHDA, CDR2 SQIVND, per germline (reference sequence). The CDR3 is made up of 14 amino acids. The CDR3 loop is CASSVTATSDTQYF. The CDR3 nucleotides read TGTGCCAGTAGTGTGACAGCTACATCAGATACGCAGTATTTT. The full variable domain, with the rest looked up from reference TRBV19 and TRBJ2-3, is DGGITQSPKYLFRKEGQNVTLSCEQNLNHDAMYWYRQDPGQGLRLIYYSQIVNDFQKGDIAEGYSVSREKKESFPLTVTSAQKNPTAFYLCASSVTATSDTQYFGPGTRLTVL.

This chain connects TRBV2 to TRBJ2-2; D call uncertain. The CDR3 covers 18 residues. Germline V CDR1 and CDR2: SNHLY, FYNNEI. V lost 0 bases and J 2 bases, leaving 16 bases between the germline ends. CDR3 sequence reads: CASSEAQDTDPNTGELFF. The CDR3 coding sequence is TGTGCCAGCAGTGAAGCCCAGGATACAGACCCCAACACCGGGGAGCTGTTTTTT.

The CDR3: CASSFLDTIYF. Here the CDR3 DNA reads TGTGCCAGCAGTTTTCTCGACACCATATATTTT. V usage is TRBV12-3 or TRBV12-4 and J usage is TRBJ1-3; no reliable D call. V was pared by 3 bases and J by 8 bases, with 5 bases between. The CDR3 has 11 amino acids.

The V gene is TRBV10-2, the J gene TRBJ1-4; D not resolved. The CDR3 contains 15 residues. Trimming left V 2 bases short and J 2 bases short, with 9 bases between. Germline V lookup: CDR1 WSHSY, CDR2 SAAADI. The CDR3 nucleotides are TGCGCCAGCAGTGAGCGTCCGGGGACTAATGAAAAACTGTTTTTT. Encoded protein: CASSERPGTNEKLFF.

CDR3 region: CATLRGAVAYEQYF. In nucleotides, the CDR3 is TGTGCCACCCTTCGGGGAGCTGTTGCCTACGAGCAGTACTTC. The V gene is TRBV6-5, the J gene TRBJ2-7; a weak D match, TRBD2 (5 bases). CDR3 length: 14 amino acids. Trimming shortened V by 10 bases and J by 2 bases, and 18 bases separated the two germline ends. Germline values: CDR1 MNHEY, CDR2 SVGAGI.

This chain joins TRBV4-1 and TRBJ1-2; 7 positions match TRBD1. The germline gives CDR1 MGHRA, CDR2 YSYEKL. V shed 1 base, J shed 2 bases, and the junction held 4 bases outside the gene matches. The CDR3 sequence is 15 residues long. The CDR3 here is CASSQGETGNYGYTF. As DNA, the CDR3 is TGCGCCAGCAGCCAAGGGGAGACAGGGAACTATGGCTACACCTTC.

This chain links TRBV13 with TRBJ2-1; 9 bases line up with TRBD2. The CDR3 sequence is 15 residues long. V dropped 5 bases and J dropped 5; count of bases not matched to a gene: 7. The germline V gene encodes CDR1 PRHDT and CDR2 FYEKMQ (reference sequence). CDR3 DNA: TGTGCCAGCAGCCTCCTCGGCGGGGGGGACAATGAGCAGTTCTTC. Translating gives CASSLLGGGDNEQFF.

As DNA, the CDR3 is TGTGCCAGTAGTCAACAGGGCGCCTACGAGCAGTACTTC. This sequence encodes CASSQQGAYEQYF. The chain recombines TRBV19 with TRBJ2-7; tentative D call: TRBD1 (6 bases). CDR3 length equals 13 residues. V was shortened by 5 bases and J by 2 bases, with 10 bases between the two germline ends. The V gene's germline CDR1 is LNHDA and CDR2 SQIVND (reference sequence).

This sequence joins TRBV7-9 and TRBJ1-1, with D possibly TRBD1 on 6 matching bases. The CDR3 is 14 amino acids. The germline V and J ends were trimmed by 3 bases and 2 bases, with 10 bases remaining between them. In germline, CDR1 is SEHNR, CDR2 FQNEAQ (reference sequence). The DNA for the CDR3 is TGTGCCAGCAGCTTTTGGGGGCTCAACACTGAAGCTTTCTTT. This codes for CASSFWGLNTEAFF.

The V call is TRBV7-6, the J call TRBJ2-3; TRBD2 might be the D (6 bases). Per germline, CDR1 SGHVS and CDR2 FNYEAQ. The V gene lost 2 bases and the J gene lost 4 bases, with 13 bases spanning the gap. The CDR3 totals 15 residues. The CDR3 reads CASSLSGLIADTQYF. Here the CDR3 DNA reads TGTGCCAGCAGCTTAAGCGGACTAATAGCAGATACGCAGTATTTT.

This chain joins TRBV7-9 and TRBJ1-1; 8 nucleotides agree with TRBD1. Germline V gene sequence: CDR1 SEHNR, CDR2 FQNEAQ (reference sequence). The CDR3 is 14 residues long. Unmatched junction bases numbered 3, after V lost 5 bases and J lost 1 base. The DNA for the CDR3 is TGTGCCAGCAGCCCGGACAGGGCGAACACTGAAGCTTTCTTT. It translates to CASSPDRANTEAFF.

The chain joins TRBV11-2 to TRBJ1-6; 8 bases fit TRBD1. Germline V gene lookup returns CDR1 SGHAT and CDR2 FQNNGV. V was clipped by 2 bases and J by 13 bases; unmatched bases: 13. The CDR3 runs to 16 residues. The CDR3 region is CASSLIGSGGRSPLHF. DNA of the CDR3: TGTGCCAGCAGCTTAATAGGGTCAGGGGGCCGGAGCCCCCTCCACTTT.

The chain employs TRBV19 and TRBJ2-1; TRBD2 aligns across 11 bases. Germline CDR1 LNHDA, CDR2 SQIVND (reference sequence). The CDR3 is made up of 16 amino acids. Trimming cost V 6 bases and J 2 bases; bases outside gene matches: 6. The CDR3 region is CASSRSSGRTYNEQFF. Here the CDR3 DNA reads TGTGCCAGTAGCAGATCTAGCGGGAGGACCTACAATGAGCAGTTCTTC. Supplemented by reference TRBV19 and TRBJ2-1, the full variable domain reads DGGITQSPKYLFRKEGQNVTLSCEQNLNHDAMYWYRQDPGQGLRLIYYSQIVNDFQKGDIAEGYSVSREKKESFPLTVTSAQKNPTAFYLCASSRSSGRTYNEQFFGPGTRLTVL.

The V gene is TRBV7-2, the J gene TRBJ1-1, with TRBD1 as a possible D gene (5 bases). This CDR3 spans 14 amino acids. V gave up 4 bases and J gave up 1 base, with 10 bases separating them. Per the germline V gene, CDR1 is SGHTA and CDR2 is FQGNSA. The CDR3 coding sequence is TGTGCCAGCAGCTCCTCCGGGGGGAACACTGAAGCTTTCTTT. Its translation is CASSSSGGNTEAFF.